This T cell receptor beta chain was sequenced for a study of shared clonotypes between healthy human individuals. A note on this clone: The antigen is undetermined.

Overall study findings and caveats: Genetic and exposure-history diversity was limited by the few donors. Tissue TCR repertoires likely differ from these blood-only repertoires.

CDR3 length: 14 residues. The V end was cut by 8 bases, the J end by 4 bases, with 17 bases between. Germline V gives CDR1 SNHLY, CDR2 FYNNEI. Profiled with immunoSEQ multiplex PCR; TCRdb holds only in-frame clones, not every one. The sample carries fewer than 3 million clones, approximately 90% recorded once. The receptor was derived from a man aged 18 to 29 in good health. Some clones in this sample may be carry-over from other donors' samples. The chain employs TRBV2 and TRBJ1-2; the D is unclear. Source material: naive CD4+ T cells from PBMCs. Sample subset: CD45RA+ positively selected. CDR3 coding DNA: TGTGCCAGCTCCAGCCGCAGCACCCCCTATGGCTACACCTTC. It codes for CASSSRSTPYGYTF.